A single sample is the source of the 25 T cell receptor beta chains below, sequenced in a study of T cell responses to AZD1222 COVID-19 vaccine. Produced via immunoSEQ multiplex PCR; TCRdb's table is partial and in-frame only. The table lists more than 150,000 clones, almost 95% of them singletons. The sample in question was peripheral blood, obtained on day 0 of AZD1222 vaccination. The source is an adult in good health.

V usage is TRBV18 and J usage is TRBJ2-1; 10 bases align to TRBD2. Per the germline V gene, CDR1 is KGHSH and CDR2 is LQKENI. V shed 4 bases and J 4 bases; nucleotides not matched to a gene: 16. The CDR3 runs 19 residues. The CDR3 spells CASSLLQVPELAGYNEQFF. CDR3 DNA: TGTGCCAGCTCACTTCTACAGGTCCCCGAACTAGCGGGGTACAATGAGCAGTTCTTC. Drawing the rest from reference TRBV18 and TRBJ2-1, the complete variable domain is NAGVMQNPRHLVRRRGQEARLRCSPMKGHSHVYWYRQLPEEGLKFMVYLQKENIIDESGMPKERFSAEFPKEGPSILRIQQVVRGDSAAYFCASSLLQVPELAGYNEQFFGPGTRLTVL.

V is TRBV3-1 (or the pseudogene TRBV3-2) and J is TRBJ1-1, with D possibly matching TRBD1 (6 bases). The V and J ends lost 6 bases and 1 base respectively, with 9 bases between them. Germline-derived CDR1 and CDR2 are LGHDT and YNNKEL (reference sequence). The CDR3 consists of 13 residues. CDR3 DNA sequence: TGTGCCAGCAGAACAGGGAGGAACACTGAAGCTTTCTTT. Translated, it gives CASRTGRNTEAFF.

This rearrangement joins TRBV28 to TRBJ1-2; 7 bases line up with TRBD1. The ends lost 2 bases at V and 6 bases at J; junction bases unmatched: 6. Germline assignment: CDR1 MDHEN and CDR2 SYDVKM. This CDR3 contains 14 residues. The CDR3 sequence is CASSLGTVVDGYTF. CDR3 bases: TGTGCCAGCAGTTTAGGGACAGTCGTCGATGGCTACACCTTC.

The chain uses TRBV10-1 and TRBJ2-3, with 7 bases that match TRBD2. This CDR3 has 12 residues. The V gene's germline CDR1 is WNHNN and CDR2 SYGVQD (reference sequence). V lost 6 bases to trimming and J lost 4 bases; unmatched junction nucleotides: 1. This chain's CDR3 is CASRGLSDTQYF. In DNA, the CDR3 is TGCGCCAGCAGGGGACTATCAGATACGCAGTATTTT.

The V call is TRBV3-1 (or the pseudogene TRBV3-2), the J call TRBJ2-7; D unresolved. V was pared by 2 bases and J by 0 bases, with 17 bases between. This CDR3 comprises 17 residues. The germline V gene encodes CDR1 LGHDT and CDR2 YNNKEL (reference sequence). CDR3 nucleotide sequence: TGTGCCAGCAGCCAAATAGGCGGCAGAGGAGCCTCCTACGAGCAGTACTTC. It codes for CASSQIGGRGASYEQYF.

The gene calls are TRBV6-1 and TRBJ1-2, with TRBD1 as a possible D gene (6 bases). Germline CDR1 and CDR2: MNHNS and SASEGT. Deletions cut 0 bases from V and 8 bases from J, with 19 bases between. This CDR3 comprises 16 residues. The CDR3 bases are TGTGCCAGCAGTGAAGCCACGGGACAAACCTTATACGGCTACACCTTC. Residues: CASSEATGQTLYGYTF.

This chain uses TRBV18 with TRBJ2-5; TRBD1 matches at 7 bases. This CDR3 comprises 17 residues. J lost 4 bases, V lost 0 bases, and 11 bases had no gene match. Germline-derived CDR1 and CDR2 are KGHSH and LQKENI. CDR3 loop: CASSPPTSAQGRETQYF. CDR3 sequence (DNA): TGTGCCAGCTCACCACCGACATCGGCACAGGGGCGAGAGACCCAGTACTTC.

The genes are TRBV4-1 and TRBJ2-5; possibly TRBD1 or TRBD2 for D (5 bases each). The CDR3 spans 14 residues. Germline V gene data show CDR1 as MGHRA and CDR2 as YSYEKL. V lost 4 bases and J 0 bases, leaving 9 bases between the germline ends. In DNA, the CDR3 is TGCGCCAGCAGCCCGGGACCTTACCAAGAGACCCAGTACTTC. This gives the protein CASSPGPYQETQYF.

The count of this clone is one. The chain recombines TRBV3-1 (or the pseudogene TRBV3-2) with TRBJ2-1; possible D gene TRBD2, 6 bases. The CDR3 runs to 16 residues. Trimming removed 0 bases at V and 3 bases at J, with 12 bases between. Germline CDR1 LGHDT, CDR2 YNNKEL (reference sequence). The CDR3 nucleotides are TGTGCCAGCAGCCAAGACGTCCTAGCGAACTACAATGAGCAGTTCTTC. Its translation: CASSQDVLANYNEQFF.

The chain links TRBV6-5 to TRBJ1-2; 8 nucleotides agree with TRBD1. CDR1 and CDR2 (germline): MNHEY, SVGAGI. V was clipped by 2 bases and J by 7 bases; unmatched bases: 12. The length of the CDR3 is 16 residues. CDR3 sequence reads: CASSYGGTGGAGGYTF. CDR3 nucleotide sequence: TGTGCCAGCAGTTACGGTGGAACAGGGGGAGCCGGTGGCTACACCTTC.

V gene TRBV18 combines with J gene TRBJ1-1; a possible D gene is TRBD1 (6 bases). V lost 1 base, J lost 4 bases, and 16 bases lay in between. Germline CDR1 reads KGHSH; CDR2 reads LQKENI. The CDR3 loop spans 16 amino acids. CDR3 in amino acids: CASSPLVGGSSTEAFF. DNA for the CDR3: TGTGCCAGCTCACCACTCGTAGGGGGTTCGAGCACTGAAGCTTTCTTT.

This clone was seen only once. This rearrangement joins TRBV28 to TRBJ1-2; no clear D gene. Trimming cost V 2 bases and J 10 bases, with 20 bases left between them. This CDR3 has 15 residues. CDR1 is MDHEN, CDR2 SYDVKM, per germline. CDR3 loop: CASSLLKGSRSDYTF. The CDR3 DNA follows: TGTGCCAGCAGTTTACTCAAGGGATCCAGGAGCGACTACACCTTC.

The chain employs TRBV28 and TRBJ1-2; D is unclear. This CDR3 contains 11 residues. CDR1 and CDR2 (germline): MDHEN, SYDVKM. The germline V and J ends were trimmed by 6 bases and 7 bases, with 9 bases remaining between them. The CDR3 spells CASSTLSGYTF. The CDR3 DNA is TGTGCCAGCAGCACTCTAAGTGGCTACACCTTC.

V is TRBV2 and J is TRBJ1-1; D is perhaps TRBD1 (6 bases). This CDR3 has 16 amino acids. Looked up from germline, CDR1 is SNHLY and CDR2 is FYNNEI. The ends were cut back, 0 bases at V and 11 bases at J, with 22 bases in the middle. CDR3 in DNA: TGTGCCAGCAGTGAAGCGCGAGTGGCTGGGGGCTTGGGGGCTTTCTTT. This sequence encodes CASSEARVAGGLGAFF.

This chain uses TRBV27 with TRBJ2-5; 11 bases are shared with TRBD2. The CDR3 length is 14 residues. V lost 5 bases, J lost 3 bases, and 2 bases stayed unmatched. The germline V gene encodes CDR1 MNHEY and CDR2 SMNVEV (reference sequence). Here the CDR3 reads CASSKLAGEETQYF. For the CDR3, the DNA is TGTGCCAGCAGTAAACTAGCGGGAGAAGAGACCCAGTACTTC.

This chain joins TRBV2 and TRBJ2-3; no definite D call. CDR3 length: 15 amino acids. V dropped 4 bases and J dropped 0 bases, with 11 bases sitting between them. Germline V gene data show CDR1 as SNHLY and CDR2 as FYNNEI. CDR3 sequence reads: CASSVSRLSTDTQYF. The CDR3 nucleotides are TGTGCCAGCAGTGTATCGAGATTAAGCACAGATACGCAGTATTTT.

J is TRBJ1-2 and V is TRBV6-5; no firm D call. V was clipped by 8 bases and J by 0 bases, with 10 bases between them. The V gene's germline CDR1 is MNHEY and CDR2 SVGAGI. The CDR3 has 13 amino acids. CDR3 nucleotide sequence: TGTGCCAGCCAGGTCGGGACTAACTATGGCTACACCTTC. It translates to CASQVGTNYGYTF.

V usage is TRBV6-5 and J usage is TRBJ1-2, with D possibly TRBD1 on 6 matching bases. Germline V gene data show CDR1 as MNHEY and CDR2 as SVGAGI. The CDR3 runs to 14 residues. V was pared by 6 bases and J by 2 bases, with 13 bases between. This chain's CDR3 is CASSSPRGNYGYTF. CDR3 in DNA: TGTGCCAGCAGCTCTCCCAGGGGCAACTATGGCTACACCTTC.

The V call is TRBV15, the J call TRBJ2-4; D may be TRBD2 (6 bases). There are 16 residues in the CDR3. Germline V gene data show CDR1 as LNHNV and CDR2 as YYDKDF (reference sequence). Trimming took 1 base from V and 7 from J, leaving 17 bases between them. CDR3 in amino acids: CATSRGGLVEGNIQYF. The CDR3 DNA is TGTGCCACCAGCAGAGGGGGACTTGTTGAGGGGAACATTCAGTACTTC. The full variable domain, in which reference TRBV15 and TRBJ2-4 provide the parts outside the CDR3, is DAMVIQNPRYQVTQFGKPVTLSCSQTLNHNVMYWYQQKSSQAPKLLFHYYDKDFNNEADTPDNFQSRRPNTSFCFLDIRSPGLGDTAMYLCATSRGGLVEGNIQYFGAGTRLSVL.

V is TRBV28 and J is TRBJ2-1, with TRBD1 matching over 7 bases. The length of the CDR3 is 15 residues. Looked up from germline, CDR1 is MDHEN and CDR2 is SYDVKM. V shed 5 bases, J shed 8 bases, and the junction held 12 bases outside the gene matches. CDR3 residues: CASSPQDRLTDEQFF. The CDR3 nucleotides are TGTGCCAGCAGTCCTCAGGACAGGTTAACGGATGAGCAGTTCTTC. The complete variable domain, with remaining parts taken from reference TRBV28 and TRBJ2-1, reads DVKVTQSSRYLVKRTGEKVFLECVQDMDHENMFWYRQDPGLGLRLIYFSYDVKMKEKGDIPEGYSVSREKKERFSLILESASTNQTSMYLCASSPQDRLTDEQFFGPGTRLTVL.

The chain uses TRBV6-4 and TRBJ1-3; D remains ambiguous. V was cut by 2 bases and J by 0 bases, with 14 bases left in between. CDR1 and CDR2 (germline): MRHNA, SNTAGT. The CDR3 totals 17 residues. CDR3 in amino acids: CASSDEVTHYSGNTIYF. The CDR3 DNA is TGTGCCAGCAGTGACGAAGTTACACACTACTCTGGAAACACCATATATTTT.

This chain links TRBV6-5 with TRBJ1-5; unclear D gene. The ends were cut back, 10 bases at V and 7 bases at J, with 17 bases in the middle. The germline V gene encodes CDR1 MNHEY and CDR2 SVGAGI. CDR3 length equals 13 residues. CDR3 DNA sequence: TGTGCCATCATGATCAGGATTAAGCAGCCCCAGCATTTT. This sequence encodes CAIMIRIKQPQHF.

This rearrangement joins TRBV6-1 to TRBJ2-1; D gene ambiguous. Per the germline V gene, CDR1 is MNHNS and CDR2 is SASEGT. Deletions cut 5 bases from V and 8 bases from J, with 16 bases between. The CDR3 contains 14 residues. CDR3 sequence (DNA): TGTGCCAGCAGTACGGACGGGTCTTCGGATGAGCAGTTCTTC. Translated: CASSTDGSSDEQFF.

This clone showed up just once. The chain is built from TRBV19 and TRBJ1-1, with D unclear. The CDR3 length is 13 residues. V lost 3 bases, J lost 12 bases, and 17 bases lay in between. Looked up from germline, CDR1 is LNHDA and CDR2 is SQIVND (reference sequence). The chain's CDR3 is CASSIGRAGVPFF. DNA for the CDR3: TGTGCCAGTAGTATTGGGAGGGCCGGCGTTCCTTTCTTT.

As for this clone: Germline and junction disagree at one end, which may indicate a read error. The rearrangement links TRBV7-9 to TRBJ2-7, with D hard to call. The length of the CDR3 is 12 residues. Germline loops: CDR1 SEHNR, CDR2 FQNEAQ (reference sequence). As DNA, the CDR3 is TGTGCCGGCAGCCACCGCCCCTACGAGCAGTACTTC. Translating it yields CAGSHRPYEQYF. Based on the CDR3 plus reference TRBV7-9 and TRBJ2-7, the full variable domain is DTGVSQNPRHKITKRGQNVTFRCDPISEHNRLYWYRQTLGQGPEFLTYFQNEAQLEKSRLLSDRFSAERPKGSFSTLEIQRTEQGDSAMYLCAGSHRPYEQYFGPGTRLTVT.